This T cell receptor beta chain was identified during a study of read filtering for tumor transcriptome and immune sequencing. Study background: DNase treatment preceded whole-transcriptome library preparation. Findings and caveats of the study: The CD138-negative fraction was mixed bone marrow immune cells, not pure T cells.

The library was built from about 400 ng RNA with molecular barcoded adaptors for alpha/delta and beta/gamma chains. TCRdb called the reads again in MiXCR, with one record for every CDR3 protein. The sample lists fewer than 30,000 distinct CDR3 sequences, less than 25% occurring once. This clonotype has a handful of counts. Antigen specificity is unknown. Every patient had bone marrow sampled while the disease was active. The germline V gene has CDR1 GTSNPN and CDR2 SVGIG (reference sequence). There are 13 residues in the CDR3. V lost 1 base, J lost 2 bases, and 7 bases lay in between. This sequence joins TRBV30 and TRBJ2-3; D might be TRBD2 (6 bases). The receptor was derived from a donor aged 40 or older with multiple myeloma. The source material was a population of CD138-negative cells sorted from bone marrow. Here the CDR3 DNA reads TGTGCCTGGAGTGAGGACTACACAGATACGCAGTATTTT. Encoded protein: CAWSEDYTDTQYF. Based on the CDR3 plus reference TRBV30 and TRBJ2-3, the full variable domain is SQTIHQWPATLVQPVGSPLSLECTVEGTSNPNLYWYRQAAGRGLQLLFYSVGIGQISSEVPQNLSASRPQDRQFILSSKKLLLSDSGFYLCAWSEDYTDTQYFGPGTRLTVL.